This T cell receptor beta chain was sequenced during a study of T cells in tumors after PD-1 blockade. As for the study in general: Patients received pembrolizumab 200 mg every 3 weeks or cemiplimab 350 mg every 2 weeks. Some patients also took daily vismodegib 150 mg during anti-PD-1 treatment. Findings and caveats of the study: Blood contained approximately 40% of the tumor's TCR clonotypes. Most post-therapy expanded exhausted CD8+ clones were new, undetected before treatment.

The table came from immunoSEQ multiplex PCR; TCRdb's copy has only in-frame clones and leaves some out. The data contain roughly 8,000 clones, 65% of them singletons. This clone has only a few counts. The antigen remains undetermined. The germline V gene encodes CDR1 MNHNY and CDR2 SVGAGI (reference sequence). Trimming left V 5 bases short and J 4 bases short, with 15 bases between. CDR3 length equals 14 residues. The chain couples TRBV6-6 to TRBJ2-7; D unclear. Sequences were derived from tumor tissue, sampled after anti-PD-1 treatment. This sequence was found in a human donor with basal cell carcinoma. In DNA, the CDR3 is TGTGCCAGCAGTACCCCCCGAGGTTCTTACGAGCAGTACTTC. It yields the protein CASSTPRGSYEQYF.